This TCR beta chain was recovered during a study of human T cells and chemical hapten exposure. Germline CDR1 SGHTA, CDR2 FQGNSA. The CDR3 totals 17 residues. J was trimmed by 3 bases and V by 1 base; bases with no gene match: 9. The sample's time point: patch test 1, 2 weeks after DPC sensitization. Treatment specified: therapeutic diphenylcyclopropenone sensitization with weekly scalp DPC. Patch tests were applied only after blood draws. Unique molecular identifiers were attached to individual cDNA molecules within the library. TCRdb used MiXCR to reprocess the RACE reads, holding one entry per CDR3 protein. The sample lists roughly 70,000 distinct CDR3 sequences, more than 30% occurring once.

The sequencing used whole blood, collected in connection with sensitization to the hapten diphenylcyclopropenone (DPC). The receptor's source is a man aged 35 to 55 with alopecia areata. Some clones in this sample may be carry-over from other donors' samples. The V call is TRBV7-2, the J call TRBJ2-7; 10 bases are a match to TRBD2. CDR3 DNA: TGTGCCAGCAGCTTAGAACTAGCGGGAAATATCGTCTACGAGCAGTACTTC. Translated, it gives CASSLELAGNIVYEQYF. Together with reference TRBV7-2 and TRBJ2-7, the CDR3 gives the full variable domain: GAGVSQSPSNKVTEKGKDVELRCDPISGHTALYWYRQSLGQGLEFLIYFQGNSAPDKSGLPSDRFSAERTGGSVSTLTIQRTQQEDSAVYLCASSLELAGNIVYEQYFGPGTRLTVT.